The 9 T cell receptor beta chains presented below share a single source sample, sequenced in a study of T cells in Graves' hyperthyroidism and ophthalmopathy. RNA transcripts yielded amplified TCR beta CDR3 regions. TCR CDR3 regions were first amplified by RT-PCR with HTBI primers. MiXCR, applied by TCRdb to the multiplex PCR reads, yields one record per CDR3 protein. The sample consists of about 570,000 distinct CDR3 sequences, just over 45% of them appearing once. What was sequenced was peripheral blood or thyroid tissue (not recorded which). These receptors originate from an adult woman with Graves' disease, either hyperthyroidism or ophthalmopathy (not recorded which).

The rearrangement joins TRBV15 to TRBJ2-5; D not resolved. The CDR3 sequence is 13 residues long. V lost 7 bases to trimming and J lost 7 bases, with 16 bases between them. Germline values: CDR1 LNHNV, CDR2 YYDKDF (reference sequence). The CDR3 loop reads CATNTGNSGTQYF. The DNA of the CDR3 is TGTGCCACCAACACCGGAAACTCAGGGACCCAGTACTTC.

The rearrangement uses TRBV9 and TRBJ1-3, with no clear D. The CDR3 spans 18 residues. The V end lost 0 bases, the J end lost 2 bases, and 18 bases lay between the germline ends. The germline gives CDR1 SGDLS, CDR2 YYNGEE. CDR3 bases: TGTGCCAGCAGCGTAGCCTCCTCGGGATCTCGGCCTGGAAACACCATATATTTT. This codes for CASSVASSGSRPGNTIYF.

On this clonotype itself: A much larger clone differs from this one at a single base, so this may be a read error. This chain joins TRBV4-1 and TRBJ2-5; 7 bases line up with TRBD2. Germline V gene data show CDR1 as MGHRA and CDR2 as YSYEKL. The CDR3 is 14 amino acids. V lost 3 bases to trimming and J lost 7 bases; unmatched junction nucleotides: 8. The CDR3 is CASSHPAGKGTQYF. The CDR3 DNA follows: TGCGCCAGCAGCCATCCAGCGGGAAAAGGGACCCAGTACTTC.

The sample holds many counts of this clonotype. The chain couples TRBV2 to TRBJ1-4; no reliable D call. The germline CDR1 and CDR2 sequences are SNHLY and FYNNEI. The CDR3 consists of 12 residues. The V end was cut by 1 base, the J end by 6 bases, with 3 bases between. The CDR3 is CASSEDYEKLFF. Written as DNA, the CDR3 is TGTGCCAGCAGTGAAGATTATGAAAAACTGTTTTTT.

This clonotype was seen ten or more times. The chain carries TRBV7-9 and TRBJ1-1; D might be TRBD1 (6 bases). CDR1 and CDR2 from the germline V gene are SEHNR and FQNEAQ (reference sequence). Deletions cut 0 bases from V and 0 bases from J, with 35 bases between. This CDR3 comprises 24 residues. CDR3 bases: TGTGCCAGCAGCTTAGCGATACCCCCCGGACTTTTGCAGGGGATAGAAACCATGAACACTGAAGCTTTCTTT. Its protein product is CASSLAIPPGLLQGIETMNTEAFF.

Ten or more counts support this clonotype. The V and J genes are TRBV4-1 and TRBJ1-1; D not resolved. Trimming removed 6 bases at V and 4 bases at J, with 12 bases between. Germline assignment: CDR1 MGHRA and CDR2 YSYEKL. The CDR3 contains 13 residues. CDR3 sequence (DNA): TGCGCCAGCAGTCTACAAGACGGCACTGAAGCTTTCTTT. Its translation is CASSLQDGTEAFF.

The V call is TRBV7-2, the J call TRBJ1-6, with D unclear. The CDR3 totals 12 residues. Per germline, CDR1 SGHTA and CDR2 FQGNSA. Trimming stripped 1 base from V and 11 bases from J, with 6 bases between. In DNA, the CDR3 is TGTGCCAGCAGCTTAGAGGGTACACCCCTCCACTTT. As protein: CASSLEGTPLHF.

Many counts were recorded for this clonotype. V gene TRBV7-3 combines with J gene TRBJ1-1; the D is unclear. V was shortened by 11 bases and J by 2 bases, with 15 bases between the two germline ends. This CDR3 contains 13 residues. The germline CDR1 and CDR2 sequences are SGHTA and FQGTGA. CDR3 sequence: CASGRWGNTEAFF. Here the CDR3 DNA reads TGTGCCTCCGGAAGGTGGGGAAACACTGAAGCTTTCTTT.

The CDR3 region has the DNA TGTGCCAGCACCTCGACTACCCTCTACGAGCAGTACTTC. This translates into CASTSTTLYEQYF. This chain connects TRBV7-2 to TRBJ2-7; D possibly corresponds to TRBD2 (5 bases). Germline lookup yields CDR1 SGHTA and CDR2 FQGNSA. V shed 7 bases and J shed 3 bases, with 13 bases lying between them. The CDR3 sequence is 13 residues long.